This T cell receptor (beta chain) was found in a study of T cells after yellow fever vaccination. Whole-study findings and limits: Secondary responses were weaker yet peaked faster, day 5 versus 15.

CDR3 length: 14 residues. V lost 8 bases, J lost 8 bases, and 18 bases lay in between. Germline CDR1 is MNHEY and CDR2 is SVGAGI. The 5'RACE template-switching step produced TCR cDNA and added a universal primer site and UMIs. MiXCR, applied by TCRdb to the 5' RACE reads, yields one record per CDR3 protein. The sample has 110,000 to 150,000 distinct CDR3 sequences; about 6.2% are singletons. This clonotype was counted many times. The antigen is unknown. The V and J genes are TRBV6-5 and TRBJ1-4, with D maybe TRBD1 (5 bases). The source of this sequence is a man younger than 45 who received the YFV17D yellow fever vaccine. The sequenced sample was CD4+ T cells sorted from PBMCs, obtained 10 days after the yellow fever booster vaccination. CDR3 sequence reads: CASRPRQPSEKLFF. Written as DNA, the CDR3 is TGTGCCAGCCGCCCCCGACAGCCTAGCGAAAAACTGTTTTTT.